The source of this T cell receptor beta chain is a study of control samples from healthy donors and cancer patients. The CDR3 sequence is 14 residues long. Per the germline V gene, CDR1 is SNHLY and CDR2 is FYNNEI. Trimming at V came to 5 bases and at J to 4 bases, leaving 5 bases not matched to a gene. Measured with immunoSEQ multiplex PCR; TCRdb has only the in-frame clones, and not every one. The sample contains 45,000 to 60,000 clones, roughly 80% of which appear only once. Sequencing input: blood. The V and J genes are TRBV2 and TRBJ1-5, with 7 positions matching TRBD1. This TCR was recovered from a man between 65 and 85 years old in good health. The CDR3 DNA is TGTGCCAGCAGTCGACAGGGACCAAATCAGCCCCAGCATTTT. Residues: CASSRQGPNQPQHF.